This entry lists 26 T cell receptor beta chains sequenced from one sample in a study of cytomegalovirus exposure and HLA in healthy donors. The data were produced by immunoSEQ multiplex PCR, yet TCRdb's version contains in-frame clones alone and is incomplete. This table holds hundreds of thousands of clones, 85% to 90% found once. The material sequenced was PBMCs. The receptors here all came from a young man in good health and CMV-seronegative.

V and J are TRBV5-4 and TRBJ2-3, with 8 nucleotides matching TRBD1. This CDR3 has 14 residues. Germline trimming cut 4 bases from V and 1 base from J; bases unmatched to any gene: 2. The V gene's germline CDR1 is SGHNT and CDR2 YYREEE (reference sequence). The CDR3 DNA reads as TGTGCCAGCAGCCCGGGACAGGGCACAGATACGCAGTATTTT. Translated: CASSPGQGTDTQYF.

The J gene is TRBJ2-7, the V gene TRBV4-3, with D maybe TRBD2 (5 bases). Germline CDR1 and CDR2: LGHNA and YSLEER. This CDR3 contains 15 residues. Trimming took off 2 bases at V and 1 base at J, with 12 bases between the two ends. CDR3 in amino acids: CASSQWTPASYEQYF. CDR3 nucleotide sequence: TGCGCCAGCAGCCAATGGACTCCCGCTTCCTACGAGCAGTACTTC.

The V and J genes are TRBV15 and TRBJ1-5; tentative D call: TRBD1 (5 bases). The CDR3 totals 13 residues. V lost 0 bases and J lost 7, with 7 bases in between. Germline V CDR1 and CDR2: LNHNV, YYDKDF (reference sequence). CDR3: CATSRDQGQPQHF. The CDR3 nucleotides read TGTGCCACCAGCAGAGATCAGGGACAGCCCCAGCATTTT.

The table lists this clone with a count of one. V gene TRBV5-4 combines with J gene TRBJ2-1, with D perhaps matching TRBD2 (6 bases). Trimming pared 4 bases from V and 2 bases from J, leaving 13 bases between. This CDR3 spans 15 amino acids. The V gene's germline CDR1 is SGHNT and CDR2 YYREEE (reference sequence). CDR3 sequence reads: CASSDGSLTYNEQFF. The CDR3 DNA follows: TGTGCCAGCAGCGACGGGAGTTTGACCTACAATGAGCAGTTCTTC.

The V and J genes are TRBV5-1 and TRBJ2-3, with 7 bases lining up with TRBD2. Germline-derived CDR1 and CDR2 are SGHRS and YFSETQ. V shed 7 bases and J 2 bases; nucleotides not matched to a gene: 13. The CDR3 is 16 amino acids. CDR3 sequence: CASSIKAGTLTDTQYF. Here the CDR3 DNA reads TGCGCCAGCTCAATAAAAGCGGGGACCCTCACAGATACGCAGTATTTT.

This clone is a singleton in its sample. This sequence joins TRBV7-2 and TRBJ2-3; 13 positions agree with TRBD2. Germline CDR1 SGHTA, CDR2 FQGNSA. CDR3 length equals 16 residues. The J segment lost 4 bases and the V segment lost 5 bases, leaving 6 bases of the junction unmatched. DNA of the CDR3: TGTGCCAGCAGCCGAATCACTAGCGGGGGGGCAGATACGCAGTATTTT. Protein product: CASSRITSGGADTQYF.

This chain connects TRBV4-3 to TRBJ2-7, with 11 bases that match TRBD2. V dropped 4 bases and J dropped 6; count of bases not matched to a gene: 11. CDR3 length equals 16 residues. CDR1 is LGHNA and CDR2 is YSLEER in the germline V gene. DNA of the CDR3: TGCGCCAGCAGCCGTGATCCTCTAGCGGGGGGCGGCGAGCAGTACTTC. It specifies CASSRDPLAGGGEQYF.

V usage is TRBV6-6 and J usage is TRBJ2-7, with no clear D. Trimming cost V 8 bases and J 1 base, with 15 bases left between them. The CDR3 sequence is 14 residues long. Germline loops: CDR1 MNHNY, CDR2 SVGAGI (reference sequence). The CDR3 DNA reads TGTGCCAGCTGCGATGGAGTGCGGTCCTACGAGCAGTACTTC. It yields the protein CASCDGVRSYEQYF.

The genes are TRBV10-3 and TRBJ2-1; D uncertain. Per germline, CDR1 ENHRY and CDR2 SYGVKD. V was pared by 4 bases and J by 3 bases, with 4 bases between. The CDR3 covers 12 residues. CDR3 bases: TGTGCCATCAGTGCCATCTACAATGAGCAGTTCTTC. Translated: CAISAIYNEQFF.

The J gene is TRBJ1-2, the V gene TRBV5-1, with D perhaps TRBD1 (5 bases). Trimming cost V 4 bases and J 4 bases, with 20 bases left between them. CDR3 length equals 16 residues. CDR1 and CDR2 from the germline V gene are SGHRS and YFSETQ. The CDR3 DNA follows: TGCGCCAGCAGCCCAGCCGGGACCTCGGGGGGCTATGGCTACACCTTC. Its protein product is CASSPAGTSGGYGYTF.

The V and J genes are TRBV15 and TRBJ1-2; 8 bases are shared with TRBD1. Unmatched junction bases numbered 2, after V lost 2 bases and J lost 0 bases. This CDR3 contains 15 residues. In germline, CDR1 is LNHNV, CDR2 YYDKDF (reference sequence). CDR3 DNA sequence: TGTGCCACCAGCAGAACAGGGGGACCTAACTATGGCTACACCTTC. Translating it yields CATSRTGGPNYGYTF.

The chain recombines TRBV18 with TRBJ1-3; 7 bases fit TRBD1. With 4 bases clipped from V and 4 bases from J, the junction kept 4 bases outside the gene matches. Germline V CDR1 and CDR2: KGHSH, LQKENI. The CDR3 spans 14 residues. The CDR3 DNA follows: TGTGCCAGCTCACGGGACAGTCCAGGAAACACCATATATTTT. Its translation is CASSRDSPGNTIYF.

J is TRBJ2-1 and V is TRBV7-2, with 8 bases matching TRBD2. This CDR3 region has 16 residues. Germline CDR1 and CDR2: SGHTA and FQGNSA. V shed 4 bases, J shed 4 bases, and the junction held 9 bases outside the gene matches. DNA for the CDR3: TGTGCCAGCAGCTCAGGTCTAGCGGGCTCATACAATGAGCAGTTCTTC. The encoded protein is CASSSGLAGSYNEQFF.

J is TRBJ2-3 and V is TRBV29-1; D possibly corresponds to TRBD1 (5 bases). Germline CDR1 and CDR2: SQVTM and ANQGSEA. The ends were cut back, 7 bases at V and 2 bases at J, with 10 bases in the middle. The CDR3 has 12 residues. CDR3 region: CSGEDNTDTQYF. As DNA, the CDR3 is TGCAGCGGTGAGGACAACACAGATACGCAGTATTTT.

The V call is TRBV4-1, the J call TRBJ1-1, with TRBD1 matching over 10 bases. J was trimmed by 5 bases and V by 3 bases; bases with no gene match: 6. This CDR3 contains 15 residues. CDR1 and CDR2 from the germline V gene are MGHRA and YSYEKL. The CDR3 sequence is CASSHPGQGETEAFF. CDR3 sequence (DNA): TGCGCCAGCAGCCATCCCGGACAGGGGGAGACTGAAGCTTTCTTT.

The rearrangement uses TRBV28 and TRBJ2-7, with TRBD2 matching over 9 bases. J gave up 2 bases and V 5 bases, and 7 bases lay outside the gene matches. CDR3 length: 15 residues. Germline lookup yields CDR1 MDHEN and CDR2 SYDVKM. The CDR3 sequence is CASSDPGLAAYEQYF. CDR3 bases: TGTGCCAGCAGTGATCCGGGACTAGCAGCCTACGAGCAGTACTTC.

This chain connects TRBV5-4 to TRBJ1-2; perhaps TRBD1 as D (5 bases). CDR3 length equals 14 residues. Deletions cut 4 bases from V and 2 bases from J, with 12 bases between. Germline assignment: CDR1 SGHNT and CDR2 YYREEE (reference sequence). The CDR3 sequence is CASSLGTSNYGYTF. In DNA, the CDR3 is TGTGCCAGCAGCCTGGGGACTTCCAACTATGGCTACACCTTC.

The chain links TRBV18 to TRBJ2-1; 7 positions agree with TRBD2. The trim removed 6 bases at V and 7 bases at J, leaving 12 bases unmatched. CDR1 and CDR2 (germline): KGHSH, LQKENI. This CDR3 spans 15 amino acids. CDR3 residues: CASSPSGSGLNEQFF. The CDR3 DNA reads TGTGCCAGCTCCCCTTCGGGTAGCGGGCTAAATGAGCAGTTCTTC.

The chain carries TRBV28 and TRBJ1-1; possible D gene TRBD1, 6 bases. This CDR3 is built from 15 residues. CDR1 is MDHEN, CDR2 SYDVKM, per germline. V lost 3 bases and J lost 6, with 17 bases in between. The CDR3 DNA follows: TGTGCCAGCAGTTTGGGGACAAGGACGGTTGCTGAAGCTTTCTTT. Translating it yields CASSLGTRTVAEAFF.

CDR3 amino acids: CAISGVQGHYGYTF. CDR3 nucleotides: TGTGCCATCTCGGGAGTCCAGGGCCACTATGGCTACACCTTC. The chain is built from TRBV10-3 and TRBJ1-2, with D perhaps TRBD1 (5 bases). Germline V gene lookup returns CDR1 ENHRY and CDR2 SYGVKD. The CDR3 runs to 14 residues. V was clipped by 8 bases and J by 3 bases, with 16 bases between them.

The J gene is TRBJ1-5, the V gene TRBV28, with 9 bases lining up with TRBD1. Germline loops: CDR1 MDHEN, CDR2 SYDVKM. The CDR3 runs 12 residues. J lost 7 bases, V lost 10 bases, and 5 bases had no gene match. The CDR3 loop reads CATQGAGQPQHF. The CDR3 DNA is TGTGCCACACAGGGGGCAGGGCAGCCCCAGCATTTT.

The chain recombines TRBV4-1 with TRBJ2-7, with D perhaps TRBD1 (6 bases). Deletions cut 8 bases from V and 2 bases from J, with 16 bases between. The germline V gene encodes CDR1 MGHRA and CDR2 YSYEKL. The CDR3 contains 14 residues. CDR3 amino acids: CASRFSQGTYEQYF. The CDR3 DNA reads TGCGCCAGCCGATTCTCACAGGGAACCTACGAGCAGTACTTC.

The chain joins TRBV15 to TRBJ1-4; D possibly corresponds to TRBD1 (6 bases). Trimming stripped 0 bases from V and 11 bases from J, with 19 bases between. Germline CDR1 LNHNV, CDR2 YYDKDF (reference sequence). This CDR3 comprises 16 residues. CDR3 in DNA: TGTGCCACCAGCAGAGAACTAGACAGGTCCCGAAGGAAACTGTTTTTT. As protein: CATSRELDRSRRKLFF.

Turning to this clone: Other DNA sequences of this sample code for an identical CDR3. V usage is TRBV9 and J usage is TRBJ2-1; perhaps TRBD2 as D (6 bases). V shed 0 bases and J shed 2 bases, with 6 bases lying between them. Germline V CDR1 and CDR2: SGDLS, YYNGEE. The CDR3 spans 14 residues. CDR3 sequence reads: CASSVGLAYNEQFF. The CDR3 region has the DNA TGTGCCAGCAGCGTAGGACTAGCCTACAATGAGCAGTTCTTC.

Only one count was recorded for this clone. The gene calls are TRBV9 and TRBJ1-5, with unresolved D. Germline CDR1 and CDR2: SGDLS and YYNGEE. V was cut by 0 bases and J by 1 base, with 8 bases left in between. CDR3 length: 15 amino acids. DNA for the CDR3: TGTGCCAGCAGCGTAGAGGCGGCCAGCAATCAGCCCCAGCATTTT. Translation: CASSVEAASNQPQHF.

The V gene is TRBV20-1, the J gene TRBJ2-7; a weak D match, TRBD2 (6 bases). V was trimmed by 3 bases and J by 5 bases, leaving 8 bases between them. Germline CDR1 is DFQATT and CDR2 is SNEGSKA (reference sequence). This CDR3 spans 11 amino acids. The chain's CDR3 is CSASGGNEQYF. As DNA, the CDR3 is TGCAGTGCTAGTGGCGGGAACGAGCAGTACTTC.